This T cell receptor (beta chain) was obtained from a study of regulatory T cells in long-lasting Graves disease. Per germline, CDR1 MNHEY and CDR2 SMNVEV (reference sequence). The CDR3 runs to 15 residues. J was trimmed by 2 bases and V by 5 bases; bases with no gene match: 8. Relying on iRepertoire HTBI primers and Arm-PCR of CDR3 regions, the team built TCR beta libraries. TCRdb itself ran the multiplex PCR reads through MiXCR, one entry per CDR3 protein. The data contain hundreds of thousands of distinct CDR3 sequences, approximately 12% of them seen just once; the ten biggest clones take up almost 9%. This clonotype came up a few times. Time point: newly diagnosed GD, antithyroid drugs for less than 3 months. TCR sequences were obtained from RNA taken from PBMCs. The same sample was also used in a study of T cells in Graves' hyperthyroidism and ophthalmopathy. From that study: Patients were aged 18 to 65, had disease duration under 2 months, and had newly diagnosed hyperthyroidism. Orbital computed tomography and thyroid ultrasound, together with serum TRAb and thyroxine and clinical symptoms, were used for diagnoses.

The source was peripheral blood mononuclear cells (PBMCs), collected at new diagnosis, from a patient treated with antithyroid drugs. This TCR derives from a woman younger than 45 with Graves disease. This chain connects TRBV27 to TRBJ1-2; 7 nucleotides line up with TRBD1. The CDR3 DNA reads as TGTGCCAGCAGTACAGGGGAGGCCCACAACTATGGCTACACCTTC. Translation gives CASSTGEAHNYGYTF.